The clone carrying this T cell receptor (beta chain) showed up many times. Trimming took off 8 bases at V and 5 bases at J, with 6 bases between the two ends. Germline CDR1 is SGHTA and CDR2 is FQGNSA. The CDR3 loop spans 10 amino acids. TCRdb processed the 5' RACE reads anew with MiXCR; each CDR3 protein has one entry. This sample has 62,000 or so distinct CDR3 sequences, with around a fifth found just once. Sequencing was done on a sample of memory CD4+ T cells sorted from a lymph node. Subset defined: memory CD4+ T cells, CD4+CD45RO+CD25-. The gene calls are TRBV7-2 and TRBJ2-5; no clear D gene. The TCR sequence derives from a female donor with breast cancer. The CDR3 region is CASGMETQYF. The CDR3 bases are TGTGCCAGCGGAATGGAGACCCAGTACTTC.